The rows below give T cell receptor beta chains drawn from one sample of a study of cytomegalovirus exposure and HLA in healthy donors. Using immunoSEQ multiplex PCR, the repertoire was profiled, and TCRdb retains in-frame clones only, with some absent. The sample lists over 150,000 clones, over 70% occurring once. Sequencing was carried out using PBMCs. The receptors were sampled from a woman aged 30 to 39 in good health and CMV-seropositive. Each CDR3 is given with its conserved first and last residue.

>TRBV7-8|TRBJ2-1
CASTISGGFQFF
>TRBV5-1|TRBJ2-5
CATTSGSGRETQYF
>TRBV12-1|TRBJ2-5
CASSFFSVIRYLLRTGKETQYF
>TRBV9|TRBJ1-2
CASDGGTDGYTF
>TRBV12-5|TRBJ2-1
CASGLDRGGEQFF
>TRBV27|TRBJ2-7
CATRSGVSSYEQYF
>TRBV5-4|TRBJ1-1
CASSLDAVDTEAFF
>TRBV21-1|TRBJ2-7
CASSMGTELYEQYF
>TRBV19|TRBJ2-7
CASSYYRGSCEQYF
>TRBV11-2|TRBJ2-1
CASSLGGGLNEQFF
>TRBV7-2|TRBJ2-6
CASSAPGQLSGANVLTF
>TRBV11-2|TRBJ2-7
CASSLKPYEQYF
>TRBV5-4|TRBJ2-7
CASSFGTGMAYEQYF
>TRBV27|TRBJ2-2
CASSMSGSFTGELFF
>TRBV7-8|TRBJ2-1
CASSSITSGSLNEQFF
>TRBV5-1|TRBJ1-4
CASSLEGGNEKLFF
>TRBV7-9|TRBJ2-7
CSSSGSGRNYEQYF
>TRBV9|TRBJ2-1
CASSVGQRERYNEQFF
>TRBV7-6|TRBJ2-1
CASSLTRGYNEQFF
>TRBV27|TRBJ1-2
CASSLSGGFYGYTF
>TRBV2|TRBJ2-1
CASRLQENEQFF
>TRBV27|TRBJ2-7
CASSFTWDRGEQYF
>TRBV13|TRBJ2-7
CASSPGGRSYEQYF
>TRBV5-1|TRBJ1-1
CASSLTGGRVAFF
>TRBV28|TRBJ1-5
CASSLGQDYQPQHF
>TRBV6-5|TRBJ2-2
CASSSDRGFTGELFF
>TRBV5-1|TRBJ1-1
CASSLNRATEAFF
>TRBV5-1|TRBJ2-6
CASSQGAGANVLTF
>TRBV7-4|TRBJ1-1
CASSLGGEEAFF
>TRBV6-1|TRBJ2-2
CGSTEGDTGELFF
>TRBV7-9|TRBJ2-7
CASSLGGAGSYEQYF
>TRBV6-1|TRBJ1-2
CASSEFRVGRSYGYTF
>TRBV7-8|TRBJ1-1
CASSLDRDEGAFF
>TRBV29-1|TRBJ2-5
CSVHPDSRAQETQYF
>TRBV27|TRBJ2-7
CASSWAGQGATEQYF